This T cell receptor beta chain comes out of a study of human versus mouse CDR3 diversity and MHC coevolution. Remarks on this clone: The target antigen is unknown.

The CDR3 consists of 16 residues. J lost 3 bases, V lost 3 bases, and 9 bases had no gene match. In germline, CDR1 is WSHSY, CDR2 SAAADI. Method: immunoSEQ multiplex PCR; TCRdb's copy keeps in-frame clones and lacks some. The sample records about 77,000 clones, around 90% being singletons. Notes on the study in general: Human T cells underwent selection on 6 or 7 different MHC II alleles.

The sequencing sample was made of naive CD4+ T cells from blood. Documented subset: CD45RO-negative CD62L-positive naive CD4 T cells. The chain couples TRBV10-2 to TRBJ2-7, with 9 bases fitting TRBD1. This TCR was sampled from a person between 25 and 75 years old in good health. CDR3 coding DNA: TGCGCCAGCAGTGATTCCTCCCGGGACAGGGTCTACGAGCAGTACTTC. Encoded protein: CASSDSSRDRVYEQYF.